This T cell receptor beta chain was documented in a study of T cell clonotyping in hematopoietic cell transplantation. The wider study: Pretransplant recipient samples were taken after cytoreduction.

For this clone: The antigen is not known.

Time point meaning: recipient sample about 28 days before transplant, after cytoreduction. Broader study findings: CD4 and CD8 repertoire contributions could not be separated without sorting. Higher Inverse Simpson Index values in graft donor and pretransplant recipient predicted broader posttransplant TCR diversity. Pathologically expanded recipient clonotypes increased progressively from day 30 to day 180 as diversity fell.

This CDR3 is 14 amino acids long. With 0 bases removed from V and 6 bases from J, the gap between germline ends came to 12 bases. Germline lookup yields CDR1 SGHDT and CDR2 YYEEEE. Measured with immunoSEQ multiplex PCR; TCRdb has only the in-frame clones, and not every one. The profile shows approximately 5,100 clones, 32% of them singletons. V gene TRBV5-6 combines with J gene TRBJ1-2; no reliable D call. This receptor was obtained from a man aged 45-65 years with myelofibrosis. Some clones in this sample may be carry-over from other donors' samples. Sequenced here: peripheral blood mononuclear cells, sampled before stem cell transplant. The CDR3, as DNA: TGTGCCAGCAGCTTGGAAGAGGGATTCGATGGCTACACCTTC. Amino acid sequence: CASSLEEGFDGYTF. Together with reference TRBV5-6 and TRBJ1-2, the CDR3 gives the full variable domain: DAGVTQSPTHLIKTRGQQVTLRCSPKSGHDTVSWYQQALGQGPQFIFQYYEEEERQRGNFPDRFSGHQFPNYSSELNVNALLLGDSALYLCASSLEEGFDGYTFGSGTRLTVV.